This TCR beta chain was recovered during a study of cytomegalovirus exposure and HLA in healthy donors. After removal of 2 bases from V and 6 bases from J, the junction contained 2 bases not matched to a gene. The CDR3 has 15 residues. Germline values: CDR1 WNHNN, CDR2 SYGVQD (reference sequence). Points from the study as a whole: Exclusion applied to some V segments, including TRBV6-2 and TRBV6-3, as they were indistinguishable. CMV serostatus alone was available as immune exposure information.

About this clone: Its antigen is still unknown.

Each donor was healthy, and each was a bone marrow donor. The study ran its PCR with 60 Vbeta and 13 Jbeta primers. The repertoire was sequenced with immunoSEQ multiplex PCR; TCRdb's copy has only in-frame clones and lacks some. The sample holds about 67,000 clones, around 78% seen once. The rearrangement uses TRBV10-1 and TRBJ2-3, with 13 bases lining up with TRBD2. The specimen was PBMCs. The TCR comes from a man aged 35 to 55 in good health and CMV-seronegative. The CDR3 loop is CASSEGTSGKDTQYF. CDR3 nucleotide sequence: TGCGCCAGCAGTGAGGGGACTAGCGGGAAGGATACGCAGTATTTT.